One sample yielded the 13 T cell receptor beta chains listed below, sequenced in a study of beta chain features in type 1 diabetes. What was sequenced were expressed TCRB transcripts, since all of the isolated RNA had been reverse transcribed. This table comes from immunoSEQ multiplex PCR, and its TCRdb copy is limited to in-frame clones, with some not included. Of some 350,000 clones listed, around a tenth are singletons. General study points: TCRB CDR3 length was moderately but significantly reduced in all four CD4+ subsets of Type 1 diabetes patients.

Antigen specificity for these receptors is unknown. The sequenced sample was central memory CD4+ T cells from blood. The origin of the receptors is a man aged 30-40 years with type 1 diabetes.

DNA for the CDR3: TGTGCCAGCATGAACTATCAACGCACAGATACGCAGTATTTT. Amino acid sequence: CASMNYQRTDTQYF. The chain combines TRBV6-5 with TRBJ2-3, with unresolved D. CDR1 and CDR2 from the germline V gene are MNHEY and SVGAGI. V was pared by 7 bases and J by 1 base, with 12 bases between. The CDR3 is 14 residues long.

This clone occurred a few times. Within the sample, other DNA sequences also encode this same CDR3. The V gene is TRBV7-2, the J gene TRBJ2-5; no clear D gene. CDR3 size: 14 residues. The germline CDR1 and CDR2 sequences are SGHTA and FQGNSA. The germline V and J ends were trimmed by 1 base and 0 bases, with 6 bases remaining between them. The CDR3 coding sequence is TGTGCCAGCAGCTTAGGCGTCCACCAAGAGACCCAGTACTTC. Protein product: CASSLGVHQETQYF.

Many counts were recorded for this clone. The rearrangement uses TRBV28 and TRBJ2-1, with D possibly being TRBD1 or TRBD2 (5 bases each). The ends were cut back, 7 bases at V and 3 bases at J, with 10 bases in the middle. Germline CDR1 MDHEN, CDR2 SYDVKM. The CDR3 consists of 13 residues. CDR3: CASMRDLYNEQFF. CDR3 in DNA: TGTGCCAGCATGAGGGACCTCTACAATGAGCAGTTCTTC. The complete variable domain, with remaining parts taken from reference TRBV28 and TRBJ2-1, reads DVKVTQSSRYLVKRTGEKVFLECVQDMDHENMFWYRQDPGLGLRLIYFSYDVKMKEKGDIPEGYSVSREKKERFSLILESASTNQTSMYLCASMRDLYNEQFFGPGTRLTVL.

This clone has only a few counts. Other DNA sequences in this sample translate to the same CDR3. CDR3 in amino acids: CASSAYNEQFF. The CDR3 nucleotides are TGTGCCAGCAGTGCATACAATGAGCAGTTCTTC. This chain links TRBV25-1 with TRBJ2-1; D unclear. This CDR3 spans 11 amino acids. Trimming shortened V by 4 bases and J by 4 bases, and 2 bases separated the two germline ends. Per germline, CDR1 MGHDK and CDR2 SYGVNS. The full variable domain, its missing parts supplied by reference TRBV25-1 and TRBJ2-1, is EADIYQTPRYLVIGTGKKITLECSQTMGHDKMYWYQQDPGMELHLIHYSYGVNSTEKGDLSSESTVSRIRTEHFPLTLESARPSHTSQYLCASSAYNEQFFGPGTRLTVL.

This clone was detected only a few times. The chain recombines TRBV6-6 with TRBJ2-7; the D is unclear. V lost 0 bases and J 6 bases, leaving 9 bases between the germline ends. The V gene's germline CDR1 is MNHNY and CDR2 SVGAGI (reference sequence). The CDR3 runs to 13 residues. CDR3 sequence: CASSYSLFSEQYF. CDR3 coding DNA: TGTGCCAGCAGTTACTCCCTCTTCTCCGAGCAGTACTTC.

The chain employs TRBV7-8 and TRBJ2-5; D is unresolved. The CDR3 contains 13 residues. The V end lost 6 bases, the J end lost 5 bases, and 13 bases lay between the germline ends. Germline V gives CDR1 SGHVS, CDR2 FQNEAQ. CDR3 nucleotides: TGTGCCAGCAGTCCCTCGGGTCAGGAGACCCAGTACTTC. Protein: CASSPSGQETQYF.

This chain joins TRBV5-4 and TRBJ2-7; the D is unclear. In germline, CDR1 is SGHNT, CDR2 YYREEE (reference sequence). The CDR3 is made up of 15 amino acids. V was shortened by 0 bases and J by 4 bases, with 14 bases between the two germline ends. CDR3 in DNA: TGTGCCAGCAGCTTGGCAGTAGGACCAATTTACGAGCAGTACTTC. Translated: CASSLAVGPIYEQYF.

The chain links TRBV4-2 to TRBJ2-1, with 9 bases that match TRBD2. V was pared by 4 bases and J by 0 bases, with 10 bases of the junction left unmatched. CDR1 and CDR2 from the germline V gene are LGHNA and YNFKEQ. CDR3 length: 18 residues. The CDR3 DNA follows: TGTGCCAGCAGCCGGGCAGGCGGGGGGGGAAACTCCTACAATGAGCAGTTCTTC. Translation: CASSRAGGGGNSYNEQFF.

The gene calls are TRBV19 and TRBJ2-7, with 9 positions matching TRBD2. Trimming at V came to 1 base and at J to 2 bases, leaving 6 bases not matched to a gene. The CDR3 is 16 amino acids. CDR1 and CDR2 (germline): LNHDA, SQIVND (reference sequence). CDR3 coding DNA: TGTGCCAGTAGTATAGGAGGCAGCGGGAGGCCCTACGAGCAGTACTTC. Translated, it gives CASSIGGSGRPYEQYF.

This clone was counted a few times. J is TRBJ1-4 and V is TRBV5-8; no clear D gene. The CDR3 extends over 13 amino acids. Germline V gene sequence: CDR1 SGHTS, CDR2 YDEGEE. Between the trimmed V and J ends, which lost 1 base and 5 bases, there was a span of 6 bases. The CDR3 region has the DNA TGTGCCAGCAGCTTGCAGTTCAATGAAAAACTGTTTTTT. This translates into CASSLQFNEKLFF.

Only a few counts were recorded for this clone. The CDR3 loop is CASSLTLAGGTSPYEQYF. The DNA for the CDR3 is TGTGCCAGCAGCTTAACTCTAGCGGGAGGTACTAGCCCCTACGAGCAGTACTTC. The chain is built from TRBV7-2 and TRBJ2-7, with TRBD2 matching over 11 bases. The CDR3 spans 18 residues. Germline CDR1 SGHTA, CDR2 FQGNSA. V shed 2 bases, J shed 2 bases, and the junction held 11 bases outside the gene matches.

The chain carries TRBV29-1 and TRBJ2-7, with no clear D. The CDR3 length is 12 residues. Per the germline V gene, CDR1 is SQVTM and CDR2 is ANQGSEA. V was shortened by 2 bases and J by 3 bases, with 8 bases between the two germline ends. This CDR3 is CSVELVGYEQYF. CDR3 DNA sequence: TGCAGCGTTGAACTAGTAGGCTACGAGCAGTACTTC.

This chain links TRBV27 with TRBJ1-5, with 9 bases matching TRBD1. The V gene end was trimmed by 8 bases and the J gene end by 9 bases; junction bases not matched to a gene: 5. CDR1 and CDR2 (germline): MNHEY, SMNVEV (reference sequence). The CDR3 is 12 amino acids. The CDR3, as DNA: TGTGCCAGCGGGGACAGGGATCTGCCCCAGCATTTT. It encodes CASGDRDLPQHF.